A single sample is the source of the 4 T cell receptor beta chains below, sequenced in a study of blood T cell repertoires in COVID-19. Here immunoSEQ multiplex PCR was the method, and the copy in TCRdb shows in-frame clones only, minus some. The table includes fewer than 80,000 clones, around 80% detected once. The sample was peripheral blood. All receptors derive from a man between 60 and 75 years old with COVID-19, enrolled during active disease.

This chain joins TRBV19 and TRBJ1-5; no clear D gene. V was pared by 5 bases and J by 5 bases, with 7 bases between. The CDR3 is 12 amino acids. CDR1 and CDR2 from the germline V gene are LNHDA and SQIVND (reference sequence). CDR3 amino acids: CASSVQYQPQHF. DNA of the CDR3: TGTGCCAGTAGTGTCCAATATCAGCCCCAGCATTTT.

This chain uses TRBV7-3 with TRBJ1-1, with a possible D match to TRBD1 (5 bases). This CDR3 is built from 13 residues. Germline V CDR1 and CDR2: SGHTA, FQGTGA. Trimming left V 6 bases short and J 2 bases short, with 10 bases between. CDR3 DNA: TGTGCCAGCAGACAGACAGCTAACACTGAAGCTTTCTTT. Its protein product is CASRQTANTEAFF.

V is TRBV27 and J is TRBJ2-7; maybe TRBD2 (7 bases). This CDR3 has 13 amino acids. V was trimmed by 8 bases and J by 5 bases, leaving 16 bases between them. Germline CDR1 MNHEY, CDR2 SMNVEV (reference sequence). In DNA form, the CDR3 reads TGTGCCAGCCTCGGAGGGGGGGGCAACGAGCAGTACTTC. Residues: CASLGGGGNEQYF.

This chain links TRBV5-1 with TRBJ2-6; 11 bases agree with TRBD2. Losses at the gene ends were 7 bases for V and 0 bases for J; bases not matched to a gene: 15. Germline V gene data show CDR1 as SGHRS and CDR2 as YFSETQ. This CDR3 spans 20 amino acids. As DNA, the CDR3 is TGCGCCAGCCGGAACCCGGGACTAGCGGACTCGAGCTCTGGGGCCAACGTCCTGACTTTC. Amino acid sequence: CASRNPGLADSSSGANVLTF.